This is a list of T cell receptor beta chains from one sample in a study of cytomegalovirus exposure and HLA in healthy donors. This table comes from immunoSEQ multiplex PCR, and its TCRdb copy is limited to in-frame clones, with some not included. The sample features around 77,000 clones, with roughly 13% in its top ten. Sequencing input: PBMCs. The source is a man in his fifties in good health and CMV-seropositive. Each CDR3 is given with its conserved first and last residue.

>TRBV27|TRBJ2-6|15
CASSFSRPGANVLTF
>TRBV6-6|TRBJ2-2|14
CATRTGLNTGELFF
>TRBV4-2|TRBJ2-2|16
CASSQDSGWGAGELFF
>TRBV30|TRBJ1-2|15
CAWSDRGQGAGGYTF
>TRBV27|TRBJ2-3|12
CASSSRDDTQYF
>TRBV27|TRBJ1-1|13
CASIGTGGTEAFF
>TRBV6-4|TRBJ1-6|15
CASSEFRDRSSPLHF
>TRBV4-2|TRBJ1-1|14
CASSLTDKNTEAFF
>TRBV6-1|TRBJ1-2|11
CASSEEGTGTF
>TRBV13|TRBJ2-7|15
CASSFWGASLREQYF
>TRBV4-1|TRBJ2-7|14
CASSPSGSSYEQYF
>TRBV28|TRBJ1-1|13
CASSLFGRDEAFF
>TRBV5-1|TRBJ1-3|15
CASSPQAYSGNTIYF
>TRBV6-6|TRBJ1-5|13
CASSTTGYGPQHF
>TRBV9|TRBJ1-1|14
CASSVDGQNTEAFF
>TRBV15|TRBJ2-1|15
CATSRDSRSYNEQFF
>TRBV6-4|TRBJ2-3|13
CASSGHAGDTQYF
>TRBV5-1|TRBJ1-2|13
CASSRDLDYGYTF
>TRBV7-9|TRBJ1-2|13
CASSPMGGYGYTF
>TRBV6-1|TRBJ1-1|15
CASIRTGLGATEAFF
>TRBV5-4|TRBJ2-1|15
CASRRGTGENNEQFF
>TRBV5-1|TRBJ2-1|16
CASSVGHPSSDNEQFF